This TCR beta chain was profiled in a study of blood T cell repertoires in COVID-19 (TCRdb year 2020). For context, the study as a whole: Samples covering the acute and convalescent phases of COVID-19 were provided by collaborators in the United States, Italy and Spain. The prospective study material was composed of cDNA or gDNA derived from T cells, B-cell-depleted T cells, or PBMCs. Deeply sampled blood TCRbeta repertoires from subjects exposed to, actively infected with, or recovered from COVID-19 were included in the dataset. The repertoires were released in a freely available public database meant as a resource for research on the immune response to SARS-CoV-2. Samples came from the ongoing ImmuneRACE study (first 160 participants) plus 1,254 subjects from 6 global collaborators. The sample metadata nearly always contained a de-identified subject ID, COVID-19 status, age in years and sex. Where available, HLA class I and class II types were taken from metadata supplied by the sample provider and were not determined by assay-based typing.

TCRbeta CDR3 regions were amplified from genomic DNA by means of the immunoSEQ Assay, a bias-controlled multiplex PCR. The study's processing was this. The number of nucleated cells in each sample was estimated from the amplification of reference gene primers within the assay. Sequence reads were collapsed and filtered to measure the absolute abundance of every unique TCRbeta CDR3 rearrangement. For each sample, productive Simpson clonality was calculated as the square root of Simpson's diversity index across productive rearrangements. The table comes from immuneACCESS by way of TCRdb, which keeps in-frame sequences with V and J called. Part of the clones is missing from these tables; in studies checked, under half for an unresolved V gene and the rest for unknown reasons. That table is the source of V, J and clone size, and D and trimming were worked out from the DNA. This sample has roughly 53,000 clones in its table, and approximately 84% of those were observed once. Together, the top ten hold around 30% of the sample.

About this clone itself: Its antigen is currently not known. No much larger clone exists at a distance of one base, and base qualities are not known.

The junction shows trimming of 0 bases on V and 6 bases on J, and the gene matches do not reach 0 bases of it. The CDR3 runs 15 amino acids, cysteine and phenylalanine included. CDR3 DNA only is kept here, 45 bases in frame from base 1. CDR1 and CDR2, looked up from the germline V gene (reference sequence), are SGHAT and FQDESV. Each collaborating institution followed its own protocols to collect whole blood in K2EDTA tubes. For TCRbeta analysis, collaborator samples were shipped as frozen whole blood, as isolated PBMCs, or as DNA extracted from either sample type. Overall results and qualifications from the work: How much clinical and demographic metadata was included differed by source and by participant, and the metadata was provided uncurated.

Material for sequencing was peripheral blood. This TCR was sampled from a human donor in a cohort sampled during active COVID-19. The sequence joins TRBV11-1 to TRBJ2-1; 12 middle bases align to TRBD2. The base sequence is TGTGCCAGCAGCTTAGCACTAGCGGGAGGCAATGAGCAGTTCTTC. This is translated as CASSLALAGGNEQFF.